These T cell receptor beta chains were read from a single sample in a study of cytomegalovirus exposure and HLA in healthy donors. The table came from immunoSEQ multiplex PCR; TCRdb's copy has only in-frame clones and leaves some out. This sample carries fewer than 110,000 clones, approximately 75% of them seen once, and the ten largest clones take about 2.1%. Source material: PBMCs. The receptors shown here come from a woman aged 40 to 50 in good health and CMV-seronegative. Each CDR3 is given with its conserved first and last residue. D genes are given only for firm matches. Part of the rows lack a size; the others show once, few, many or a class for expanded clones.

>NA|TRBV14|TRBJ2-6|NA
CASSQFAGVRNSGANVLTF
TGTGCCAGCAGCCAATTCGCAGGGGTTCGAAACTCTGGGGCCAACGTCCTGACTTTC
>NA|TRBV4-2|TRBJ2-1|NA
CASSQDGIGGITYNEQFF
TGTGCCAGCAGCCAAGATGGTATAGGCGGGATCACCTACAATGAGCAGTTCTTC
>NA|TRBV9|TRBJ2-5|TRBD2
CASSVGTGAGGEETQYF
TGTGCCAGCAGCGTAGGAACAGGTGCGGGGGGGGAAGAGACCCAGTACTTC
>once|TRBV6-5|TRBJ2-7|TRBD1
CASSPGTGYEQYF
TGTGCCAGCAGTCCCGGGACAGGGTACGAGCAGTACTTC
>NA|TRBV21-1|TRBJ2-3|NA
CASSKAGAPDTQYF
TGTGCCAGCAGCAAAGCGGGAGCCCCAGATACGCAGTATTTT
>NA|TRBV28|TRBJ1-3|TRBD1
CASGSQGASGNTIYF
TGTGCCAGCGGGAGCCAGGGGGCGAGTGGAAACACCATATATTTT
>NA|TRBV7-3|TRBJ1-2|NA
CASSFPGQSVYGYTF
TGTGCCAGCAGCTTTCCCGGACAGTCCGTCTATGGCTACACCTTC
>NA|TRBV28|TRBJ1-6|TRBD1
CASNGEEGTAYSPLHF
TGTGCCAGCAACGGTGAAGAGGGGACAGCATATTCACCCCTCCACTTT
>NA|TRBV5-4|TRBJ2-3|NA
CASSLDTGDTQYF
TGTGCCAGCAGCTTGGACACCGGGGATACGCAGTATTTT
>NA|TRBV5-1|TRBJ2-7|NA
CASSLKDSLYYEQYF
TGCGCCAGCAGCTTAAAGGACAGTCTTTACTACGAGCAGTACTTC
>NA|TRBV16|TRBJ1-3|NA
CASSQSRSAGDGNTIYF
TGTGCCAGCAGCCAATCAAGGTCGGCAGGGGATGGAAACACCATATATTTT
>few|TRBV19|TRBJ1-2|NA
CASSIRTAWGYTF
TGTGCCAGTAGTATTCGGACAGCCTGGGGCTACACCTTC
>NA|TRBV7-9|TRBJ1-3|NA
CASSLGSGDTIYF
TGTGCCAGCAGCTTAGGATCGGGAGACACCATATATTTT
>NA|TRBV7-6|TRBJ2-5|NA
CASSQESNRVVGPETQYF
TGTGCCAGCAGTCAAGAATCCAACAGGGTAGTAGGTCCAGAGACCCAGTACTTC
>NA|TRBV9|TRBJ1-1|TRBD1
CASSPRDRINTEAFF
TGTGCCAGCAGCCCGAGGGACAGGATAAACACTGAAGCTTTCTTT
>NA|TRBV7-9|TRBJ1-1|NA
CASSAGITEAFF
TGTGCCAGCAGCGCAGGTATCACTGAAGCTTTCTTT
>NA|TRBV7-2|TRBJ2-1|TRBD2
CASSLEAGGFNEQFF
TGTGCCAGCAGCTTGGAAGCGGGGGGTTTTAATGAGCAGTTCTTC
>NA|TRBV7-9|TRBJ2-1|NA
CASSLDYHGLGEQFF
TGTGCCAGCAGCCTGGACTATCACGGGTTGGGTGAGCAGTTCTTC
>few|TRBV5-4|TRBJ2-2|NA
CASSLEKQGSVTGELFF
TGTGCCAGCAGTCTGGAAAAACAGGGATCGGTCACCGGGGAGCTGTTTTTT
>NA|TRBV6-5|TRBJ2-2|TRBD2
CASSYSTSGNTGELFF
TGTGCCAGCAGTTACTCGACTAGCGGTAACACCGGGGAGCTGTTTTTT
>NA|TRBV5-6|TRBJ1-6|NA
CASSLVSRWNSPLHF
TGTGCCAGCAGCTTGGTAAGCAGGTGGAATTCACCCCTCCACTTT
>NA|TRBV4-3|TRBJ1-4|NA
CASSQGVATNEKLFF
TGCGCCAGCAGCCAAGGCGTCGCAACTAATGAAAAACTGTTTTTT
>NA|TRBV4-3|TRBJ2-7|NA
CASSQYAIGTGSYEQYF
TGCGCCAGCAGCCAATATGCTATTGGGACTGGGTCCTACGAGCAGTACTTC
>NA|TRBV7-2|TRBJ2-7|NA
CASSLWETSSYEQYF
TGTGCCAGCAGCTTATGGGAGACCAGCTCCTACGAGCAGTACTTC
>NA|TRBV6-6|TRBJ2-2|NA
CASVQANTGELFF
TGTGCCAGCGTGCAGGCGAACACCGGGGAGCTGTTTTTT
>NA|TRBV10-3|TRBJ2-7|NA
CAIRPQGRMDEQYF
TGTGCCATCAGACCCCAGGGGAGAATGGACGAGCAGTACTTC
>once|TRBV5-5|TRBJ1-5|TRBD1
CASSSGGQGGQPQHF
TGTGCCAGCAGCTCCGGAGGACAGGGAGGACAGCCCCAGCATTTT
>few|TRBV7-3|TRBJ2-3|NA
CASSPLFSDTQYF
TGTGCCAGCAGCCCCTTATTCTCAGATACGCAGTATTTT
>NA|TRBV5-5|TRBJ2-7|NA
CASSLLGSSYEQYF
TGTGCCAGCAGCTTGTTGGGGAGCTCCTACGAGCAGTACTTC
>NA|TRBV6-1|TRBJ2-1|NA
CASSVHSLEQFF
TGTGCCAGCAGTGTCCACAGCTTAGAGCAGTTCTTC
>NA|TRBV15|TRBJ2-5|TRBD1
CATSSGTGSRVEGREQYF
TGTGCCACCAGCAGCGGGACAGGGTCTAGGGTAGAAGGCCGGGAGCAGTACTTC
>NA|TRBV6-1|TRBJ2-3|TRBD2
CASSETSGVSTDTQYF
TGTGCCAGCAGTGAAACTAGCGGGGTTAGCACAGATACGCAGTATTTT
>once|TRBV9|TRBJ2-5|NA
CASSVSVTQETQYF
TGTGCCAGCAGCGTTAGCGTGACCCAAGAGACCCAGTACTTC
>NA|TRBV19|TRBJ2-2|TRBD1
CASSELTGSGELFF
TGTGCCAGTAGTGAGTTGACAGGGTCCGGGGAGCTGTTTTTT
>few|TRBV15|TRBJ2-3|NA
CATSRVGGVDTQYF
TGTGCCACCAGCAGAGTTGGGGGCGTTGATACGCAGTATTTT
>NA|TRBV7-3|TRBJ2-3|TRBD2
CSSSKLAGGSTDTQYF
TGTTCCAGCAGCAAGTTAGCGGGAGGGTCCACAGATACGCAGTATTTT
>NA|TRBV28|TRBJ1-1|NA
CASSPGYTEAFF
TGTGCCAGCAGTCCAGGGTACACTGAAGCTTTCTTT
>NA|TRBV6-5|TRBJ2-5|NA
CASSYSRKETQYF
TGTGCCAGCAGTTACTCCAGGAAAGAGACCCAGTACTTC
>NA|TRBV10-2|TRBJ2-1|NA
CASSESWGGRGQFF
TGCGCCAGCAGTGAGTCGTGGGGGGGCCGGGGGCAGTTCTTC
>NA|TRBV7-2|TRBJ2-7|NA
CASSLASNLRGEQYF
TGTGCCAGCAGCTTAGCCTCAAACCTTAGGGGCGAGCAGTACTTC
>NA|TRBV7-2|TRBJ2-3|NA
CASSQNTDTQYF
TGTGCCAGCAGCCAAAACACAGATACGCAGTATTTT
>few|TRBV19|TRBJ1-5|TRBD1
CASSIPTGGIIYNQPQHF
TGTGCCAGTAGTATTCCGACAGGGGGCATTATCTACAATCAGCCCCAGCATTTT
>NA|TRBV7-3|TRBJ2-5|NA
CASSLNREETQYF
TGTGCCAGCAGCTTAAACAGGGAGGAGACCCAGTACTTC
>NA|TRBV28|TRBJ1-3|NA
CASSFIADNPGNTIYF
TGTGCCAGCAGTTTTATCGCGGACAACCCTGGAAACACCATATATTTT
>NA|TRBV5-6|TRBJ2-2|TRBD2
CASSRLAGELFF
TGTGCCAGCAGCCGACTAGCGGGGGAGCTGTTTTTT
>NA|TRBV7-3|TRBJ2-7|TRBD2
CASSSPREGTYEQYF
TGTGCCAGCAGCTCACCGCGGGAGGGAACCTACGAGCAGTACTTC
>NA|TRBV4-3|TRBJ2-5|TRBD2
CASSQRGGPETQYF
TGCGCCAGCAGCCAAAGGGGAGGGCCAGAGACCCAGTACTTC
>NA|TRBV30|TRBJ1-5|NA
CAWSVEGNQPQHF
TGTGCCTGGAGTGTAGAGGGAAATCAGCCCCAGCATTTT
>few|TRBV2|TRBJ2-3|TRBD2
CASTLAVHDTQYF
TGTGCCAGCACGCTAGCGGTTCATGATACGCAGTATTTT
>NA|TRBV7-2|TRBJ1-1|TRBD1
CASSLVEGAKNTEAFF
TGTGCCAGCAGCTTAGTTGAGGGGGCAAAAAACACTGAAGCTTTCTTT
>NA|TRBV11-2|TRBJ2-7|TRBD1
CASSLVRTGSHEQYF
TGTGCCAGCAGCTTAGTTAGGACAGGATCTCACGAGCAGTACTTC
>NA|TRBV7-2|TRBJ2-2|NA
CASSRVGQNTGELFF
TGTGCCAGCAGCCGAGTGGGACAGAACACCGGGGAGCTGTTTTTT
>NA|TRBV15|TRBJ2-5|NA
CATSRDIEAETQYF
TGTGCCACCAGCAGAGATATCGAAGCGGAGACCCAGTACTTC
>NA|TRBV28|TRBJ2-1|TRBD2
CASSPPLAGGMYSEQFF
TGTGCCAGCAGTCCGCCTCTAGCGGGAGGCATGTATAGTGAGCAGTTCTTC